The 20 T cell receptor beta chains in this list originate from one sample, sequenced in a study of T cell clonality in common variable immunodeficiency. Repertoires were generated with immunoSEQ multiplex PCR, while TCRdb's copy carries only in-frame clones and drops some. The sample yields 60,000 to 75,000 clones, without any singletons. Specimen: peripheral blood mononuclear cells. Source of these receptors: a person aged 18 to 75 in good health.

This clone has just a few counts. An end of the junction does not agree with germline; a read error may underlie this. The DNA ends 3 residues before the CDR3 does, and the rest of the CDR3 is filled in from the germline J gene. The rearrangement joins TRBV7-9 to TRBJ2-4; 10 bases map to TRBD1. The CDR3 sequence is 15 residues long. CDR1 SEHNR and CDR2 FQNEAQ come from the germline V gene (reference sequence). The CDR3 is CANSSSDRGLNIQYF. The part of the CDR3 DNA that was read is TGTGCCAACAGCTCTTCCGACAGGGGGCTAAACATT.

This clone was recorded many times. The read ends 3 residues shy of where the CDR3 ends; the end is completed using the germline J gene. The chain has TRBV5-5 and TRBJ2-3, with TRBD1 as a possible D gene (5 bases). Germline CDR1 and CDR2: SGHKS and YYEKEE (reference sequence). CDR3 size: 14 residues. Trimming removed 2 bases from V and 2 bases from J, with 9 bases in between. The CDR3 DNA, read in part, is TGTGCCAGCAGCTTCGACAGTCCCACAGATACG. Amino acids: CASSFDSPTDT. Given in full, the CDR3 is CASSFDSPTDTQYF.

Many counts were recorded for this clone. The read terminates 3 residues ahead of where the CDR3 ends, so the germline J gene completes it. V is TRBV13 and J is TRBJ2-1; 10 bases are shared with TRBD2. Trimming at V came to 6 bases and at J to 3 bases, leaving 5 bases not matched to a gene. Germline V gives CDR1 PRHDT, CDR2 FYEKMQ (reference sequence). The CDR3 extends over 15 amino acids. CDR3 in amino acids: CASRRTSGDYNEQFF. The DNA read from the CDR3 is TGTGCCAGCAGACGAACTAGCGGGGACTACAATGAG.

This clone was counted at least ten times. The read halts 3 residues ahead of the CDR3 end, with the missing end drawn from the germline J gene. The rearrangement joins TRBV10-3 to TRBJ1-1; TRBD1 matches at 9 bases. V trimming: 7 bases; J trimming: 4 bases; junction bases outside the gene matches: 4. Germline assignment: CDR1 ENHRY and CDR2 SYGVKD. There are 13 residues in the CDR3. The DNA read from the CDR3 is TGTGCCATCATGGGGACAGGGTTCACTGAA. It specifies CAIMGTGFTE. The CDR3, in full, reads CAIMGTGFTEAFF.

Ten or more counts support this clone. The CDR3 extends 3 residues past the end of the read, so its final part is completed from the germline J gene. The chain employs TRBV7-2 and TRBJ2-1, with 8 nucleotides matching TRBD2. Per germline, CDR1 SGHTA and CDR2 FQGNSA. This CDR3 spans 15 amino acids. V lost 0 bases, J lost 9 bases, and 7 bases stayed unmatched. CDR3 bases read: TGTGCCAGCAGCTTAGCCGGGACTAGGGGCCTTGAG. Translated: CASSLAGTRGLE. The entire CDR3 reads CASSLAGTRGLEQFF.

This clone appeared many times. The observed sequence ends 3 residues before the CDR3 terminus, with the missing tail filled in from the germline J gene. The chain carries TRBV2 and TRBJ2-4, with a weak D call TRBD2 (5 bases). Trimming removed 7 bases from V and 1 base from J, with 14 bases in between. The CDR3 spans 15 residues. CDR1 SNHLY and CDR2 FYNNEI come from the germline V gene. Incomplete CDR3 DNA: TGTGCCAGCAAGGAGCGGAGTGGGGCCAAAAACATT. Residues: CASKERSGAKNI. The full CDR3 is CASKERSGAKNIQYF. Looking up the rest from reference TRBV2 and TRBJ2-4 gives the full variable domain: EPEVTQTPSHQVTQMGQEVILRCVPISNHLYFYWYRQILGQKVEFLVSFYNNEISEKSEIFDDQFSVERPDGSNFTLKIRSTKLEDSAMYFCASKERSGAKNIQYFGAGTRLSVL.

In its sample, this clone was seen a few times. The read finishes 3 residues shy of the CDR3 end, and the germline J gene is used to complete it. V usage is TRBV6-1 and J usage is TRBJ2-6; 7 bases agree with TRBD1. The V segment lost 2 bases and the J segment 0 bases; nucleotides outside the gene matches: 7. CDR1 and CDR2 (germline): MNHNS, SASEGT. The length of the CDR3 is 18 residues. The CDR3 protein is CASSERIRGNSGANVLTF. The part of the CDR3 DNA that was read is TGTGCCAGCAGTGAACGGATCAGGGGGAACTCTGGGGCCAACGTC.

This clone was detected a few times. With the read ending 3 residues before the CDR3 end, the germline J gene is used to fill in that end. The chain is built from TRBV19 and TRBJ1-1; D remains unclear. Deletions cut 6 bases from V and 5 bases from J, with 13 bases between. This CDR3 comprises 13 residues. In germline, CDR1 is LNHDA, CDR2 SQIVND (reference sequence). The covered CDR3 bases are TGTGCCAGTAGGGAAGGGTGGAGGACTGAA. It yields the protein CASREGWRTE. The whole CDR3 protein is CASREGWRTEAFF. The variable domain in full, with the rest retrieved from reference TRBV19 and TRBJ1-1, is DGGITQSPKYLFRKEGQNVTLSCEQNLNHDAMYWYRQDPGQGLRLIYYSQIVNDFQKGDIAEGYSVSREKKESFPLTVTSAQKNPTAFYLCASREGWRTEAFFGQGTRLTVV.

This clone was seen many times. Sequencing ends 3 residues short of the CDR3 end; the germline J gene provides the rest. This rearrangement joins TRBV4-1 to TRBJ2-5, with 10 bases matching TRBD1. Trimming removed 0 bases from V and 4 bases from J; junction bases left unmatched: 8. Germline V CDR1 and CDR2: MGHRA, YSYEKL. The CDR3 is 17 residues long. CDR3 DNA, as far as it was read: TGCGCCAGCAGCCAAGACCCGGGACAGGGGCGCGGAGAGACC. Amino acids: CASSQDPGQGRGET. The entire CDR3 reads CASSQDPGQGRGETQYF.

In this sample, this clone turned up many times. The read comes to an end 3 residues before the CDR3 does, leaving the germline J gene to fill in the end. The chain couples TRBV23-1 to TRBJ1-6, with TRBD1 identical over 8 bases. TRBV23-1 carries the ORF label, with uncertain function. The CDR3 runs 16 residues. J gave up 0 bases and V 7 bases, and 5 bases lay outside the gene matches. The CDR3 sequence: CASTTGGSSYNSPLHF. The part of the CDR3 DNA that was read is TGCGCCAGCACCACAGGGGGGAGCTCCTATAATTCACCC.

CDR3: CASSSRQSSYNEQFF. The CDR3 bases that were read are TGTGCCAGCTCGTCCCGCCAGAGCTCCTACAATGAG. V is TRBV18 and J is TRBJ2-1; D unclear. The read is 3 residues too short to cover the CDR3 end, so that end is filled in from the germline J gene. CDR3 length: 15 residues. CDR1 is KGHSH and CDR2 is LQKENI in the germline V gene. The V gene lost 6 bases and the J gene lost 0 bases, with 12 bases spanning the gap.

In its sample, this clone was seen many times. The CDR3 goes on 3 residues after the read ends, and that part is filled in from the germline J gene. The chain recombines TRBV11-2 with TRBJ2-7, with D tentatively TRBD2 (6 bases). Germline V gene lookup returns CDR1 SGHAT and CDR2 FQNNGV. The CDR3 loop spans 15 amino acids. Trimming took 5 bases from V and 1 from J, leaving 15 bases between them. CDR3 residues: CASSPIRTNSYEQYF. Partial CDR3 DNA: TGTGCCAGCAGCCCAATACGGACTAATTCCTACGAG.

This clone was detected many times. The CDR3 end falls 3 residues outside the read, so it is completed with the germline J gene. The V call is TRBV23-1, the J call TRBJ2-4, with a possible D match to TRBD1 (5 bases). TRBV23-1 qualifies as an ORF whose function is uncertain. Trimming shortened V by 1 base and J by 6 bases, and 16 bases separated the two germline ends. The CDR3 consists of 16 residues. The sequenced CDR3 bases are TGCGCCAGCAGTCAATGGACACCGGTAAAGGCAAACATT. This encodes CASSQWTPVKANI. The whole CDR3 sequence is CASSQWTPVKANIQYF.

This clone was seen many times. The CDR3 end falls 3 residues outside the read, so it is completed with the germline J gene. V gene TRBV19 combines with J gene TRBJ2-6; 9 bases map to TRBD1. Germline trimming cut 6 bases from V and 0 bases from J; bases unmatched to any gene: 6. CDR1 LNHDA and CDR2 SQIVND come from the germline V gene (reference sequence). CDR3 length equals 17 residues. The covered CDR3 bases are TGTGCCAGTAGGAGGAGACAGGGGGACTCTGGGGCCAACGTC. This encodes CASRRRQGDSGANV. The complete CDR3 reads CASRRRQGDSGANVLTF.

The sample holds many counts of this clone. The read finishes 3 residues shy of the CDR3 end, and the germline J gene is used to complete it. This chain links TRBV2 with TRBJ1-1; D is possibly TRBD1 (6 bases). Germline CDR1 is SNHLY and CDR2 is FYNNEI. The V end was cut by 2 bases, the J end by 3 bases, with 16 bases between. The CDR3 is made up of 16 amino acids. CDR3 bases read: TGTGCCAGCAGTGAATCTACAGGGCTATGGGACACTGAA. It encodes CASSESTGLWDTE. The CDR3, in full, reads CASSESTGLWDTEAFF.

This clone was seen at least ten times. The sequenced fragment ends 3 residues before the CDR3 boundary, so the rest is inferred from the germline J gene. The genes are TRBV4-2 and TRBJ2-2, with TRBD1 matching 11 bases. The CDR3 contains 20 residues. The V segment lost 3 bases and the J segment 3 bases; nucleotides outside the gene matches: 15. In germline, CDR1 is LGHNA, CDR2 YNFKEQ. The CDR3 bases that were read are TGTGCCAGCAGCCAGGGGGGTGGACAGGGGGCGCGTATATACACCGGGGAG. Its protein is CASSQGGGQGARIYTGE. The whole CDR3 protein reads CASSQGGGQGARIYTGELFF.

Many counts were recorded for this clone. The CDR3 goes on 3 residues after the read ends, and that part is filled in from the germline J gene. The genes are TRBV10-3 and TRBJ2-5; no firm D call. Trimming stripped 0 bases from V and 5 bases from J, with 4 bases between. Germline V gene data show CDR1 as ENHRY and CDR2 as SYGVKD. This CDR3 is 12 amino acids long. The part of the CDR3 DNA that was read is TGTGCCATCAGTGAGTCGTCGGAGACC. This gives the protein CAISESSET. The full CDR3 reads CAISESSETQYF.

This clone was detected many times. CDR3 bases read: TGTGCCAGCAGTTCAGGGGGACTAGCGGGACAAGAGACC. Its translation: CASSSGGLAGQET. The complete CDR3 protein is CASSSGGLAGQETQYF. The chain links TRBV28 to TRBJ2-5; the match to TRBD2 covers 13 bases. The missing CDR3 end, 3 residues past where the read stops, is filled in from the germline J gene. Trimming cost V 4 bases and J 2 bases; bases outside gene matches: 4. The germline V gene has CDR1 MDHEN and CDR2 SYDVKM. The CDR3 covers 16 residues.

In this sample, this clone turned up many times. The part of the CDR3 DNA that was read is TGTGCCAGCAGCTCAACCGGGACAGGGAACACTGAA. This gives the protein CASSSTGTGNTE. The entire CDR3 protein reads CASSSTGTGNTEAFF. The chain carries TRBV7-3 and TRBJ1-1; 8 bases align to TRBD1. The read ends 3 residues before the CDR3 terminus; that terminus is restored from the germline J gene. CDR3 length equals 15 residues. Germline CDR1 reads SGHTA; CDR2 reads FQGTGA. The trim removed 4 bases at V and 1 base at J, leaving 5 bases unmatched.

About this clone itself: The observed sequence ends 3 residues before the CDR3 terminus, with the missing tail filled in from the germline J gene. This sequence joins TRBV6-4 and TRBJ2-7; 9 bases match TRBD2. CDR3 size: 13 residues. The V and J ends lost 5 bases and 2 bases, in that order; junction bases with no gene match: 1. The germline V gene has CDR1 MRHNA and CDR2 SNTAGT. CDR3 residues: CASSQREAYEQYF. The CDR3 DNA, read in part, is TGTGCCAGCAGTCAGCGGGAGGCCTACGAG.